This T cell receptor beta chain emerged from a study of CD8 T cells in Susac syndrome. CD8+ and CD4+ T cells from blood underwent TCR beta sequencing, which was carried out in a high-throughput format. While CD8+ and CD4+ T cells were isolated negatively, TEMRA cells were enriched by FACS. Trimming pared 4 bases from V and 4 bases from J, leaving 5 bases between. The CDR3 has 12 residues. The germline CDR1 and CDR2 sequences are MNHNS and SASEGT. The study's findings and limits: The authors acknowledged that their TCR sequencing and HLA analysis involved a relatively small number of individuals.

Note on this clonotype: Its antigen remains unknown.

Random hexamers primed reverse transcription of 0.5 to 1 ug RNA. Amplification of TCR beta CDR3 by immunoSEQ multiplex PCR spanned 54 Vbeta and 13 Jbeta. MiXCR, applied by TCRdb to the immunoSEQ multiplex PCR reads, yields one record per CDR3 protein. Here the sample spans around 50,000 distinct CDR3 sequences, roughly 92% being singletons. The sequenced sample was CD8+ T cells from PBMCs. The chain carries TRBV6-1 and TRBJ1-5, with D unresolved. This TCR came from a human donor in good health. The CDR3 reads CASSVSNQPQHF. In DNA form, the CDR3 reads TGTGCCAGCAGTGTCAGTAATCAGCCCCAGCATTTT.